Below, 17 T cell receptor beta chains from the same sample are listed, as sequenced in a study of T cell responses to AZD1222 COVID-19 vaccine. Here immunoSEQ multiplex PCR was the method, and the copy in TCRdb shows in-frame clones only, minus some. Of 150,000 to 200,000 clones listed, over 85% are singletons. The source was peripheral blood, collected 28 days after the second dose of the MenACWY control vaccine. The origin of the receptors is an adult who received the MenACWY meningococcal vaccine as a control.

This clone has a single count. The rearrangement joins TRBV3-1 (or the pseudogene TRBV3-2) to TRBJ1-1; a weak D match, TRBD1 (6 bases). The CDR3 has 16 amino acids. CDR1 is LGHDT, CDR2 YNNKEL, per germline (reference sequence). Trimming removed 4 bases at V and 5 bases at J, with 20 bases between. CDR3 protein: CASSLQGSAGVTEAFF. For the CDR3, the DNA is TGTGCCAGCAGCCTCCAAGGTTCGGCAGGGGTTACTGAAGCTTTCTTT.

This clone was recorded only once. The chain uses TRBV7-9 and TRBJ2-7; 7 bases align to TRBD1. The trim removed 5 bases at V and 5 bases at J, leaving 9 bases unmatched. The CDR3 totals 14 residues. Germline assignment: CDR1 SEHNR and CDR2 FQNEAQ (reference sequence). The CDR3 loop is CASSPLTGTHEQYF. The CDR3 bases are TGTGCCAGCAGCCCGCTGACAGGGACGCACGAGCAGTACTTC.

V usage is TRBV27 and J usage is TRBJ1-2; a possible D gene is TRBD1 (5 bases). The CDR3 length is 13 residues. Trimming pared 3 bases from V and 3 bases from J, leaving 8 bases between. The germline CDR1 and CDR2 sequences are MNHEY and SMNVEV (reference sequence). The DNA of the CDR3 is TGTGCCAGCAGTTTCGGGGGGGACTATGGCTACACCTTC. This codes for CASSFGGDYGYTF.

The CDR3 sequence is CASSSGTGISYEQYF. CDR3 DNA: TGCGCCAGCAGCTCGGGGACAGGGATTTCCTACGAGCAGTACTTC. V usage is TRBV5-1 and J usage is TRBJ2-7, with 9 bases matching TRBD1. Germline lookup yields CDR1 SGHRS and CDR2 YFSETQ. This CDR3 region has 15 residues. V gave up 3 bases and J gave up 1 base; unmatched junction bases: 5.

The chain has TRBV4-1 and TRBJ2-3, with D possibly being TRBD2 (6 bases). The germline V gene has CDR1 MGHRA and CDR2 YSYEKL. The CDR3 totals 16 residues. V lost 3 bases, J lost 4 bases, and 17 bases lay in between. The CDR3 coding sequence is TGCGCCAGCAGCCATCCCGGGAAGCTAGCGTCAGATACGCAGTATTTT. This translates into CASSHPGKLASDTQYF.

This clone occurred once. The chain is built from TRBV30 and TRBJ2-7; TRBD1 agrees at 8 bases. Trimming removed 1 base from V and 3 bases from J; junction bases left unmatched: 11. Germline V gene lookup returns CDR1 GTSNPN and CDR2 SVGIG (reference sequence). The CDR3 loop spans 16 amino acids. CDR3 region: CAWSARTGTGLYEQYF. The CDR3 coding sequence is TGTGCCTGGAGTGCCCGAACCGGGACAGGACTCTACGAGCAGTACTTC.

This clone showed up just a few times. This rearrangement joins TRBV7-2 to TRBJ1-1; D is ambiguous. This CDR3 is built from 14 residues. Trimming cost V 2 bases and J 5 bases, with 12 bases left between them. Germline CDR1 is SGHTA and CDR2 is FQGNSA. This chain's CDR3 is CASSLLNLNTEAFF. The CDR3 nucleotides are TGTGCCAGCAGCTTACTTAATCTTAATACTGAAGCTTTCTTT.

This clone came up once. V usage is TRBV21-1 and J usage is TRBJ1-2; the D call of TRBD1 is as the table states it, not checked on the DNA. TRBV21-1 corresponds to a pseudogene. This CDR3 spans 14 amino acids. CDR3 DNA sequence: TGTGCCAGCAGCCCGGACAGGGAAGGAGATGGCTACACCTTC. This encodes CASSPDREGDGYTF.

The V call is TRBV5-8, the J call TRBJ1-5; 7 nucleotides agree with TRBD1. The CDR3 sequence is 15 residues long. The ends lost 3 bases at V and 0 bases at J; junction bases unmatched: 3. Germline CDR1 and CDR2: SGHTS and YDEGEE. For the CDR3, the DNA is TGTGCCAGCAGCTGGGGACAGTCTAGCAATCAGCCCCAGCATTTT. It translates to CASSWGQSSNQPQHF.

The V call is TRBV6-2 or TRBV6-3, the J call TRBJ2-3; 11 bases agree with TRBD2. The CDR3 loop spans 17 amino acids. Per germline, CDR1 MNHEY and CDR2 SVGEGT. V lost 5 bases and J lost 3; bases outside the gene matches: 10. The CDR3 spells CASSLLTSGSKTDTQYF. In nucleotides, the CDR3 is TGTGCCAGCAGTCTCCTAACTAGCGGGAGTAAGACAGATACGCAGTATTTT.

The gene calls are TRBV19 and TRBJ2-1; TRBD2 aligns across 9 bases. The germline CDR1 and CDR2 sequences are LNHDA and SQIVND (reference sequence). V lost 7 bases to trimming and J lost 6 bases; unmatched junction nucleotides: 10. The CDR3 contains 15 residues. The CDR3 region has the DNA TGTGCCAGTACCCTGGGGCTAGCGGGACTCAATGAGCAGTTCTTC. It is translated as CASTLGLAGLNEQFF. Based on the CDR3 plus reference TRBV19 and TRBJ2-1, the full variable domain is DGGITQSPKYLFRKEGQNVTLSCEQNLNHDAMYWYRQDPGQGLRLIYYSQIVNDFQKGDIAEGYSVSREKKESFPLTVTSAQKNPTAFYLCASTLGLAGLNEQFFGPGTRLTVL.

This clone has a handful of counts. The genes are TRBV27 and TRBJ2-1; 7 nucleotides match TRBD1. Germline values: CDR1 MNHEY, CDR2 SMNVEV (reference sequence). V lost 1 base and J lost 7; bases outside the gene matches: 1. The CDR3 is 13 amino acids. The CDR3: CASSLYRGNEQFF. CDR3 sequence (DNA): TGTGCCAGCAGTTTATACAGGGGAAATGAGCAGTTCTTC.

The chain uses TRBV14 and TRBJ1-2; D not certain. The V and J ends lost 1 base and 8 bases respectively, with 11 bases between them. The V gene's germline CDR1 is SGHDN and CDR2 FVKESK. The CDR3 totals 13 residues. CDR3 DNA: TGTGCCAGCAGCCAAGGGACCGCGGGCGGCTACACCTTC. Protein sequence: CASSQGTAGGYTF.

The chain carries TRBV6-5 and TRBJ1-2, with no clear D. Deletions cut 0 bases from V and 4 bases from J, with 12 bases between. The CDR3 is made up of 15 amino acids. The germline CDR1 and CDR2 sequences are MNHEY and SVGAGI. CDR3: CASSYSKQLTYGYTF. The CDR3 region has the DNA TGTGCCAGCAGTTACTCGAAACAGCTCACCTATGGCTACACCTTC.

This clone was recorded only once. The CDR3 DNA reads as TGTGCCAGCAGCTTACCCCCCCGGAGTTATGGCTACACCTTC. Protein sequence: CASSLPPRSYGYTF. This sequence joins TRBV7-2 and TRBJ1-2; D not resolved. This CDR3 is built from 14 residues. Trimming took off 2 bases at V and 5 bases at J, with 12 bases between the two ends. Germline V gene lookup returns CDR1 SGHTA and CDR2 FQGNSA. The full variable domain, completed using reference TRBV7-2 and TRBJ1-2, is GAGVSQSPSNKVTEKGKDVELRCDPISGHTALYWYRQSLGQGLEFLIYFQGNSAPDKSGLPSDRFSAERTGGSVSTLTIQRTQQEDSAVYLCASSLPPRSYGYTFGSGTRLTVV.

The CDR3: CASSQRSGQGLPGSYNEQFF. The CDR3 DNA reads TGTGCCAGCAGCCAAAGGTCGGGACAGGGGCTGCCGGGGTCCTACAATGAGCAGTTCTTC. The chain links TRBV27 to TRBJ2-1, with 10 bases aligning to TRBD1. Germline V CDR1 and CDR2: MNHEY, SMNVEV (reference sequence). J lost 1 base, V lost 6 bases, and 18 bases had no gene match. The CDR3 is 20 amino acids.

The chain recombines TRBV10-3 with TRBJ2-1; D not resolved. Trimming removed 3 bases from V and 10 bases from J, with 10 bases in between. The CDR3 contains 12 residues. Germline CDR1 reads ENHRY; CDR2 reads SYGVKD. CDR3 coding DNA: TGTGCCATCAGTGAACTAACGGAGGAGCAGTTCTTC. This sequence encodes CAISELTEEQFF.